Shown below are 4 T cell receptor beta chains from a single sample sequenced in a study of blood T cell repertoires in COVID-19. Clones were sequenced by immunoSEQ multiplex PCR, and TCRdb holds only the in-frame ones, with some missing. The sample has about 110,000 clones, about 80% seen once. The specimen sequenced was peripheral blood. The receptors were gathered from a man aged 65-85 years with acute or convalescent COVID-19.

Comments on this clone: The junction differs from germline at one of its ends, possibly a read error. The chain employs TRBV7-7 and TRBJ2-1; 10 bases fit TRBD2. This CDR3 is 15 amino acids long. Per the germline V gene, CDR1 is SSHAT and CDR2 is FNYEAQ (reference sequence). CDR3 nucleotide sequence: TGTGCTAGCAGTGCTTCTAGCGGGGGCTACAATGAGCAGTTCTTC. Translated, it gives CASSASSGGYNEQFF.

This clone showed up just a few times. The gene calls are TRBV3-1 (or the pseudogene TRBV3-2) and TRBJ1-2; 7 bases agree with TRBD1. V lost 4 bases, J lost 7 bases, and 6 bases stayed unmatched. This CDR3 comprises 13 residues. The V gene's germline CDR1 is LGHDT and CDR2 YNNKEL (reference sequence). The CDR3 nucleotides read TGTGCCAGCAGCCTAGGACAGGCAGTTGGCTACACCTTC. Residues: CASSLGQAVGYTF.

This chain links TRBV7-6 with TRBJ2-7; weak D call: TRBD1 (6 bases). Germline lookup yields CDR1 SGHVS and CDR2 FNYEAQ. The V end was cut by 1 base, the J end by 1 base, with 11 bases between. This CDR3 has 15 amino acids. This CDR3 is CASSLDDRSSYEQYF. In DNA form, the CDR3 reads TGTGCCAGCAGCTTAGATGACAGGAGTTCCTACGAGCAGTACTTC.

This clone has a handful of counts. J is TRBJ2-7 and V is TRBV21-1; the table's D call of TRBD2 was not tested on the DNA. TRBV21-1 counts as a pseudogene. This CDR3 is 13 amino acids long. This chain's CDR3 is CASNLTYLYEQYF. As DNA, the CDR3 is TGTGCCAGCAACCTTACCTATTTATACGAGCAGTACTTC.